This entry features one T cell receptor beta chain sequence. The antigen remains unidentified. This sample is drawn from a study of T-cell reconstitution after alpha-beta-depleted transplantation in children. General study findings and limits: Reportedly, roughly two months post-transplant, alpha-beta T cells arose from several hundred expanded graft clones.

V gave up 3 bases and J gave up 6 bases, with 17 bases separating them. This CDR3 is built from 15 residues. CDR1 is DFQATT and CDR2 is SNEGSKA in the germline V gene (reference sequence). During its preparation, the TCRbeta library received unique molecular identifiers. From the PCR reads, TCRdb called clonotypes with MiXCR, one entry per CDR3 protein. The table includes 600,000 to 800,000 distinct CDR3 sequences, around 12% detected once. The chain couples TRBV20-1 to TRBJ2-2, with D possibly called TRBD1 or TRBD2 (6 bases each). The sequencing used PBMCs, collected before TCRalphabeta/CD19-depleted stem cell transplant. The TCR comes from a girl aged 2-10 years with congenital amegakaryocytic thrombocytopenia, due to receive a stem cell transplant. The CDR3 DNA sequence: TGCAGTGCTAGGGAGGGGGGAACGAGGGCCGGGGAGCTGTTTTTT. Protein product: CSAREGGTRAGELFF.